This T cell receptor beta chain was recorded in a study of T cells in Graves' hyperthyroidism and ophthalmopathy. Turning to the study itself: Once the initial diagnosis was made, peripheral blood was obtained before any treatment.

CDR1 is MNHEY and CDR2 is SVGEGT in the germline V gene. This CDR3 comprises 14 residues. With 7 bases clipped from V and 4 bases from J, the junction kept 4 bases outside the gene matches. Remarks on this clonotype: The antigen remains unidentified.

From RNA transcripts, TCR beta CDR3 regions were amplified. HTBI primers drove first-round RT-PCR of the TCR CDR3. TCRdb re-called the multiplex PCR reads through MiXCR, storing one row per CDR3 protein. The top ten clones hold 26% of a sample with approximately 520,000 distinct CDR3 sequences, around 21% of them seen once. Points from the study as a whole: Clonotypes that were expanded in thyroid above 0.001 mostly appeared in blood too.

The chain is built from TRBV6-2 or TRBV6-3 and TRBJ2-7, with 13 bases that match TRBD2. Source material: blood. The sequence was collected from a man younger than 30 with Graves' hyperthyroidism. The CDR3 nucleotides are TGTGCCAGCATGAGGACTAGCGGGGGTTACGAGCAGTACTTC. As protein: CASMRTSGGYEQYF.